At least ten counts were recorded for the clone carrying this T cell receptor beta chain. No antigen is known for it. The data were obtained in a study of CD8 T cells in ankylosing spondylitis. Whole-study findings and limits: Reactive arthritis synovial fluid and blood previously showed some of these motif variants. Reportedly, matched ankylosing spondylitis synovial fluid was significantly enriched for disease-linked clones.

The TCR beta libraries were generated through quantitative 5'-RACE incorporating molecular barcodes. MiXCR, applied by TCRdb to the 5' RACE reads, yields one record per CDR3 protein. Of 150,000 or so distinct CDR3 sequences listed, about 17% are singletons. V was clipped by 0 bases and J by 2 bases, with 12 bases between them. The CDR3 covers 16 residues. CDR1 and CDR2 from the germline V gene are MGHRA and YSYEKL. Sequencing was carried out using blood, either unsorted or a sorted T cell fraction (not recorded which). This chain connects TRBV4-1 to TRBJ2-3; no reliable D call. The source is a male donor with ankylosing spondylitis or in good health (not recorded which). The CDR3: CASSQDLSTFTDTQYF. The CDR3 coding sequence is TGCGCCAGCAGCCAAGATCTTTCGACCTTCACAGATACGCAGTATTTT.